Reported below is one T cell receptor (beta chain). As yet, its antigen is unknown. After removal of 2 bases from V and 0 bases from J, the junction contained 7 bases not matched to a gene. The CDR3 loop spans 16 amino acids. Germline V lookup: CDR1 SGHTA, CDR2 FQGNSA. This sample was included in a study of type 1 and type 2 diabetes patients. Study-wide context: CD4+ or CD8+ T cells were positively selected from PBMCs with microbeads. Study-level findings and limits: V and J gene usage correlated at roughly 0.97 between type 2 diabetes and control samples. Both CD4+ and CD8+ type 2 diabetes repertoires showed significantly higher diversity than type 1.

Genomic DNA was the PCR template. Multiplex PCR with 30 forward and 13 reverse primers amplified the TCR beta CDR3. TCRdb redid the calling of the multiplex PCR reads with MiXCR, one entry per CDR3 protein. The sample holds under 300,000 distinct CDR3 sequences; 47% are singletons and the top ten take roughly an eighth. Donors had no other autoimmune disease or infection in four weeks. The sample was peripheral blood mononuclear cells (PBMCs). The chain employs TRBV7-2 and TRBJ2-7; 7 bases match TRBD2. The sequence was collected from a man between 18 and 35 years old with type 2 diabetes. CDR3 in amino acids: CASSLLPGGSSYEQYF. The CDR3 DNA reads TGTGCCAGCAGCTTATTACCTGGCGGGAGCTCCTACGAGCAGTACTTC.